Here is one T cell receptor (beta chain) with its context. Its antigen remains unidentified. TCRdb re-called the reads through MiXCR, storing one row per CDR3 protein. The sample includes 40,000 to 55,000 distinct CDR3 sequences, over 15% seen only once; the top ten take about 30%. This entry belongs to a study of T cell repertoires in cytomegalovirus infection. Looking at the study overall: The public TCR beta signatures pointed to both CMV infection and matching HLA type.

The germline V gene has CDR1 MGHRA and CDR2 YSYEKL. The CDR3 is 16 amino acids. The V and J ends lost 5 bases and 6 bases, in that order; junction bases with no gene match: 16. V gene TRBV4-1 combines with J gene TRBJ2-7, with 7 bases lining up with TRBD2. This TCR derives from a human donor in good health (CMV status not recorded). Some clones in this sample may be carry-over from other donors' samples. This material consisted of CD8+ T cells from cultured PBMCs, taken from culture after CMV antigen stimulation. The CDR3 DNA sequence: TGCGCCAGCAGCGGGGGGGGAGAAACACCACGGGGCGAGCAGTACTTC. Amino acid sequence: CASSGGGETPRGEQYF.